The clone carrying this T cell receptor (beta chain) occurred many times. The source of the sample is a study of early T cells in non-severe SARS-CoV-2 infection. Study background: Bulk RNA isolated from unsorted whole blood underwent sequencing; chains were not paired.

Germline-derived CDR1 and CDR2 are MNHEY and SVGEGT. This CDR3 is 16 amino acids long. V was pared by 8 bases and J by 1 base, with 20 bases between. MiXCR, run by TCRdb on the 5' RACE reads, gives a single entry per CDR3 protein. The profile shows more than 55,000 distinct CDR3 sequences, around 4.2% of them singletons. This chain uses TRBV6-2 or TRBV6-3 with TRBJ1-2; D is uncertain. The origin of this receptor is an adult who was a healthcare worker with PCR-confirmed SARS-CoV-2 infection or an uninfected control (not recorded which). The donor label of this sample is uncertain. The sample here was whole blood, taken at baseline. CDR3 nucleotide sequence: TGTGCCAGCTCGCAGCAGAGGGCTCGACTTAACTATGGCTACACCTTC. Encoded protein: CASSQQRARLNYGYTF.